Below are 2 T cell receptor beta chains sequenced from a single sample in a study of cytomegalovirus exposure and HLA in healthy donors. The PCR contained 60 Vbeta and 13 Jbeta primers. Clones were sequenced by immunoSEQ multiplex PCR, and TCRdb holds only the in-frame ones, with some missing. The sample has roughly 100,000 clones; 60% to 80% are singletons. Material for sequencing was PBMCs. Receptor source: a boy aged 5-17 years in good health and CMV-seronegative.

V and J are TRBV5-4 and TRBJ1-2; no clear D gene. Trimming took 5 bases from V and 4 from J, leaving 18 bases between them. The V gene's germline CDR1 is SGHNT and CDR2 YYREEE (reference sequence). The CDR3 length is 15 residues. The CDR3 nucleotides are TGTGCCAGCAGGTCATCAGCGGCCTCTATCTATGGCTACACCTTC. It codes for CASRSSAASIYGYTF.

This chain uses TRBV28 with TRBJ1-4; no firm D call. CDR3 size: 13 residues. The germline V gene has CDR1 MDHEN and CDR2 SYDVKM. The V gene lost 1 base and the J gene lost 12 bases, with 12 bases spanning the gap. The chain's CDR3 is CASSLFPRDQLFF. For the CDR3, the DNA is TGTGCCAGCAGTTTATTCCCCCGGGATCAACTGTTTTTT.